This TCR beta chain appears in the sequencing data of a study of T cell repertoires in cytomegalovirus infection. MiXCR, applied by TCRdb to the reads, yields one record per CDR3 protein. The top ten hold 7.5% to 9% of the sample, which has about 600,000 distinct CDR3 sequences, 24% seen once. V lost 2 bases, J lost 6 bases, and 11 bases stayed unmatched. The CDR3 extends over 17 amino acids. Germline V gene lookup returns CDR1 MNHEY and CDR2 SVGEGT. The rearrangement joins TRBV6-2 or TRBV6-3 to TRBJ2-2, with 8 bases lining up with TRBD1. Sample: CD8+ T cells from PBMCs. This receptor was identified in a human donor in good health (CMV status not recorded). Some clones in this sample may be carry-over from other donors' samples. The CDR3 bases are TGTGCCAGCAGTTACCACGGACAGGGTGTAATCTCCGGGGAGCTGTTTTTT. Its protein is CASSYHGQGVISGELFF.